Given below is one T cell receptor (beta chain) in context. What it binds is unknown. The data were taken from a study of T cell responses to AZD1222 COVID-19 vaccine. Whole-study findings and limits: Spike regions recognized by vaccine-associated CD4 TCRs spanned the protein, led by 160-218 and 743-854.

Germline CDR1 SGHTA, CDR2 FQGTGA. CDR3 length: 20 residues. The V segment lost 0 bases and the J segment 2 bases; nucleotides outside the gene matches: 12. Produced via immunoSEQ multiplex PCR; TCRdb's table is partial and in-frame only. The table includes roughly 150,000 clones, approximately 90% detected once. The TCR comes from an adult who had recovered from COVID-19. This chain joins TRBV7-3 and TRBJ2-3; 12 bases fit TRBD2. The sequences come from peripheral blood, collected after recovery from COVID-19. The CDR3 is CASSLTGLAGRSRNTDTQYF. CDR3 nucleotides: TGTGCCAGCAGCTTAACTGGACTAGCGGGGCGGAGCCGAAACACAGATACGCAGTATTTT.